Listed here is a single T cell receptor beta chain. What it recognizes is unknown. From germline, CDR1 is LGHNA and CDR2 YSLEER. This CDR3 has 19 amino acids. Trimming cost V 0 bases and J 3 bases; bases outside gene matches: 11. This sample is part of a study of cytomegalovirus exposure and HLA in healthy donors. Study results and caveats: An assumption of roughly uniform sequencing depth across donors underlay the presence/absence analyses. Prior analysis indicated that the majority of TCR beta V segments exhibited productivity approximately 87% or approximately 30% of the time. The authors later found HLA-associated TCR beta chains more clonally expanded than equally common others.

PCR primers comprised 60 Vbeta and 13 Jbeta primers. Method: immunoSEQ multiplex PCR; TCRdb's copy keeps in-frame clones and lacks some. Of 200,000 or so clones in the sample, more than 65% were seen once. The clonotype was recovered from a woman between 25 and 40 years old in good health and CMV-seropositive. The sample consisted of PBMCs. This rearrangement joins TRBV4-3 to TRBJ1-6; 7 bases line up with TRBD1. The CDR3 bases are TGCGCCAGCAGCCAAGAAAATCCGACACGACAGGGCTATAATTCACCCCTCCACTTT. Encoded protein: CASSQENPTRQGYNSPLHF.